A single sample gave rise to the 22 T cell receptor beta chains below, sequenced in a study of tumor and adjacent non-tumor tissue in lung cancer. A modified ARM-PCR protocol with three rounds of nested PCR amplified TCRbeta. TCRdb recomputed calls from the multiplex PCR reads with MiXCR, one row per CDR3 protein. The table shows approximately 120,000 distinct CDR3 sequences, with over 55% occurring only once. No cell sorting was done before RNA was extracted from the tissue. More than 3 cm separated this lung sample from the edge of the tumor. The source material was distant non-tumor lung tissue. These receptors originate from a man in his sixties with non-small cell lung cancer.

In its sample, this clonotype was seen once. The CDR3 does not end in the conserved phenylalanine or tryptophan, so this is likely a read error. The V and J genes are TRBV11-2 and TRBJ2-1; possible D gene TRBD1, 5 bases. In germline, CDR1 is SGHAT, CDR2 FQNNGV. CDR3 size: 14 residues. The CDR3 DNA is TGTGTCAGCAGCTCAGATCATGGGGCGTTTGAGCAGTTCTCC. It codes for CVSSSDHGAFEQFS.

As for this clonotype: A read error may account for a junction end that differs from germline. Here the CDR3 DNA reads TGCGCCAACAACTCAGACTACAATCAGCAGTTCTTC. Amino acids: CANNSDYNQQFF. The chain links TRBV4-3 to TRBJ2-1; D is possibly TRBD2 (5 bases). Germline CDR1 LGHNA, CDR2 YSLEER. The CDR3 extends over 12 amino acids.

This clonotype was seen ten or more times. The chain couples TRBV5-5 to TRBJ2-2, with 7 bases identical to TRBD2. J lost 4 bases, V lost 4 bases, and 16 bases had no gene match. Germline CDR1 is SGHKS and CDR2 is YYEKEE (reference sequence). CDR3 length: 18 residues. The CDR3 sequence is CASSVGGSSGTFTGELFF. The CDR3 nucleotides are TGTGCCAGCAGCGTGGGAGGGTCGAGCGGGACCTTCACCGGGGAGCTGTTTTTT. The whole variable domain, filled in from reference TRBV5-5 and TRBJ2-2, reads DAGVTQSPTHLIKTRGQQVTLRCSPISGHKSVSWYQQVLGQGPQFIFQYYEKEERGRGNFPDRFSARQFPNYSSELNVNALLLGDSALYLCASSVGGSSGTFTGELFFGEGSRLTVL.

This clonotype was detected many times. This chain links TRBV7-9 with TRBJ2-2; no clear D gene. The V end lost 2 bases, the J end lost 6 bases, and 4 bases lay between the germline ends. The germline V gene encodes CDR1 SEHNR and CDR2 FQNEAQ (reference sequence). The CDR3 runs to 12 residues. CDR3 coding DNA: TGTGCCAGCAGCTTACTAGCCGGGGAGCTGTTTTTT. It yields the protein CASSLLAGELFF.

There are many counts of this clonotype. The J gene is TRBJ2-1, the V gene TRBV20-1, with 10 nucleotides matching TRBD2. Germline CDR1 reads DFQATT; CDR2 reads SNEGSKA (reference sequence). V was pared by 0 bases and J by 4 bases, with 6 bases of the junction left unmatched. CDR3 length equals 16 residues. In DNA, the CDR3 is TGCAGTGCTAGAGATCCGCTAGCGGGGGTATACAATGAGCAGTTCTTC. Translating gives CSARDPLAGVYNEQFF.

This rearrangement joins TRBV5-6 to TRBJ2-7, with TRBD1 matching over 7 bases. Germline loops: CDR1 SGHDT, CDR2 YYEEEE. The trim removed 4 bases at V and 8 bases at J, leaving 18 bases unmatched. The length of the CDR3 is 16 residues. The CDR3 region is CASSVRQGREWYKQYF. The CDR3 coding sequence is TGTGCCAGCAGCGTCAGACAGGGCCGTGAGTGGTACAAGCAGTACTTC.

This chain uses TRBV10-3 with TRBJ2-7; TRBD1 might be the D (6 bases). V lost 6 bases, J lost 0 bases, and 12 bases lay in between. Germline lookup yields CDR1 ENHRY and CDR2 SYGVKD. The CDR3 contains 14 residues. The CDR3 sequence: CAIRETGSSYEQYV. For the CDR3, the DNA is TGTGCCATCAGAGAAACAGGGAGCTCCTACGAGCAGTACGTC.

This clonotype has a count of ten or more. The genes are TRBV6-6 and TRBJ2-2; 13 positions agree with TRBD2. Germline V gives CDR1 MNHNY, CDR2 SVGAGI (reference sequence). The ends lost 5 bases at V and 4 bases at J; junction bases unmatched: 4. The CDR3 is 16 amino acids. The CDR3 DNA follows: TGTGCCAGCAGTAGTACTAGCGGGAGGGCCACCGGGGAGCTGTTTTTT. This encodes CASSSTSGRATGELFF.

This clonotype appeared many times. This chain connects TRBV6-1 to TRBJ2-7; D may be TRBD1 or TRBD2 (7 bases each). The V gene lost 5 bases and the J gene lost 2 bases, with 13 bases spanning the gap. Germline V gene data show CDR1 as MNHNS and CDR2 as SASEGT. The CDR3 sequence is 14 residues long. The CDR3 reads CASSYQGGAYEQYF. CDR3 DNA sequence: TGTGCCAGCAGTTACCAGGGGGGGGCCTACGAGCAGTACTTC.

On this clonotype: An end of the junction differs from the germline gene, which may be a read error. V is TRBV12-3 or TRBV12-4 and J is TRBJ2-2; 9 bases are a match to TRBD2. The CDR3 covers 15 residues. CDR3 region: CASSACLAGTGELFF. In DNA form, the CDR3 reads TGCGCCAGCAGTGCCTGTCTAGCGGGGACCGGGGAGCTGTTTTTT.

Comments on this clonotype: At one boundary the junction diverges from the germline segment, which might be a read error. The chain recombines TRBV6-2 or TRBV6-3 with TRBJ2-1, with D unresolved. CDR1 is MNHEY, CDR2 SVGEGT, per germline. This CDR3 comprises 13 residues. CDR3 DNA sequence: TGTTCCAGCAGCCTCCGCTTAGACGGTGAGCCGTTCTTC. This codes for CSSSLRLDGEPFF.

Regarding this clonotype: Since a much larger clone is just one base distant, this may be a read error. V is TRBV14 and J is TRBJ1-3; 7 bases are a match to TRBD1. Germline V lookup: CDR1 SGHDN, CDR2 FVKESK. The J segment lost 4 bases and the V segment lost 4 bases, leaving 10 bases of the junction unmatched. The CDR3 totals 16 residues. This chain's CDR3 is CASSLDRQGPGNTIYF. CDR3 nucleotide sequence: TGTGCCAGCAGCCTAGACAGACAGGGCCCGGGAAACACCATATATTTT.

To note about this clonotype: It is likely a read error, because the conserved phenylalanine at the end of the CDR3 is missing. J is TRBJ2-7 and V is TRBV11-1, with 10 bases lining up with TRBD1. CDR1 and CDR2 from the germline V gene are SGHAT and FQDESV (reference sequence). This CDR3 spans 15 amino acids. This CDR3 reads CANSTTGQGRYEQYI. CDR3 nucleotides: TGTGCCAACAGCACCACGGGACAGGGGCGTTACGAGCAGTACATC.

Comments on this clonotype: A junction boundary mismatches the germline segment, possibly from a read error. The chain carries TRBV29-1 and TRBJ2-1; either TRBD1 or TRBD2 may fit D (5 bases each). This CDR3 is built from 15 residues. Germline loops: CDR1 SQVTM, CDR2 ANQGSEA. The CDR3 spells CGVEGALDSYDEQFF. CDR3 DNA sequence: TGCGGCGTTGAAGGGGCGCTGGACTCCTACGATGAGCAGTTCTTC.

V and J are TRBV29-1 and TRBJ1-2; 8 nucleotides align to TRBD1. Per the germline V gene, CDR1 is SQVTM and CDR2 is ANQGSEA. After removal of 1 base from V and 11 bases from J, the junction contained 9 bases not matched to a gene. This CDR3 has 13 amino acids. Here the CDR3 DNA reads TGCAGCGTTGAAGGGACAGGGTTCACTGATTACACCTTC. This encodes CSVEGTGFTDYTF.

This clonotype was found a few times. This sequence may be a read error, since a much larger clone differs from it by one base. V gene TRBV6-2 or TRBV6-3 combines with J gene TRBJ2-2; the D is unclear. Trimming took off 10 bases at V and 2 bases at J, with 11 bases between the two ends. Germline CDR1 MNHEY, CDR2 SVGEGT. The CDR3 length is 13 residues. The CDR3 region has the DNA TGTGCCACCACGGAGTCCAACACCGGGGAGCTGTTTTTT. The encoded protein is CATTESNTGELFF.

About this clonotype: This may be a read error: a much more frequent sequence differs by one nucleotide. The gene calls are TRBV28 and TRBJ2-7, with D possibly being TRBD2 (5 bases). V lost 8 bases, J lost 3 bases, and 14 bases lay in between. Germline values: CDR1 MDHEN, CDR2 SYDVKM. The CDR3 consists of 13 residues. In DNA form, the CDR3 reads TGTGCCAGCCTACCTGGGAGTCTCTACGAGCAGTACTTC. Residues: CASLPGSLYEQYF.

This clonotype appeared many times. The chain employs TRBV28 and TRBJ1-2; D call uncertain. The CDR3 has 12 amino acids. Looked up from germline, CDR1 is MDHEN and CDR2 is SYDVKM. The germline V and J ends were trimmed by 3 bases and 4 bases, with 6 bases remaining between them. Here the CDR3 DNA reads TGTGCCAGCAGTTTGGCAGCCTATGGCTACACCTTC. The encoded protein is CASSLAAYGYTF.

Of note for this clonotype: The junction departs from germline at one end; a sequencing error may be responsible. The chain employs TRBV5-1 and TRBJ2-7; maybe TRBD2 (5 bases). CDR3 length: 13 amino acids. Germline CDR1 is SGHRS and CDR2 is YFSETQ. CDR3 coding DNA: TGCGCCAGTAGCTCTGACTACTCCTACGATCAGTACTTC. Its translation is CASSSDYSYDQYF. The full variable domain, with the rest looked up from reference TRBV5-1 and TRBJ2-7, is KAGVTQTPRYLIKTRGQQVTLSCSPISGHRSVSWYQQTPGQGLQFLFEYFSETQRNKGNFPGRFSGRQFSNSRSEMNVSTLELGDSALYLCASSSDYSYDQYFGPGTRLTVT.

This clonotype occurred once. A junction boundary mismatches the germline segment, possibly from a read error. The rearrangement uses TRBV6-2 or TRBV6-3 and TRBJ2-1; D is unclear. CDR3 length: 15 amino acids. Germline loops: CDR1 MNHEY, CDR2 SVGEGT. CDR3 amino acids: CPSIGLGSLHNEQFF. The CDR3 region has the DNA TGTCCCAGCATTGGATTAGGTAGCCTGCACAATGAGCAGTTCTTC.

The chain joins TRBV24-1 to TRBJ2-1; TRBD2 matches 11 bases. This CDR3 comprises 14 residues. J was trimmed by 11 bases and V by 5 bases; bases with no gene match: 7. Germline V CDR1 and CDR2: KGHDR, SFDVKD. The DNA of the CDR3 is TGTGCCACCAGTGGCTTGGGGACTAGCGGTAAGCAGTTCTTC. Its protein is CATSGLGTSGKQFF.

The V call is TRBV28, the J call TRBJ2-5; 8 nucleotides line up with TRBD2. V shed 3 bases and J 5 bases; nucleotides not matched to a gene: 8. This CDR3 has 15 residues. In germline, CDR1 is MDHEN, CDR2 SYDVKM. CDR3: CASSLMRGAGETQYF. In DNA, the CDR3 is TGTGCCAGCAGTTTGATGCGGGGGGCCGGGGAGACCCAGTACTTC.